This T cell receptor (beta chain) was sequenced during a study of metastatic and nonmetastatic thyroid tumors. On the study more broadly: A comparison of repertoires was made across blood and tumor or nodule tissue from malignant and benign thyroid patients. Findings and caveats of the study: Compared with benign nodules, malignant thyroid tumors were reported to have significantly higher TCR beta diversity in both blood and tumor.

This clone was found many times. Its specificity is not known. The authors' processing: Variation in CDR3 across clinicopathological groups served as the basis for constructing a distant-metastasis classifier in papillary thyroid cancer. TCRdb reprocessed the PCR reads via MiXCR. Clone size and V and J calls follow TCRdb, not the original study. Of 20,000 to 30,000 clones listed, under 15% were seen once; the top ten hold approximately 3.5%. Each patient came to thyroid surgery without any prior treatment (of any kind). J gave up 1 base and V 4 bases, and 9 bases lay outside the gene matches. CDR1 and CDR2 from the germline V gene are LNHDA and SQIVND (reference sequence). The CDR3 is 17 residues long.

The material sequenced was blood. V and J are TRBV19 and TRBJ2-5; TRBD2 matches 10 bases. The receptor's source is a female donor with papillary thyroid cancer or a benign thyroid nodule (not recorded which). Some clones in this sample may be carry-over from other donors' samples. This CDR3 is CASSKGLAGVGQETQYF. Here the CDR3 DNA reads TGTGCCAGTAGTAAGGGGCTAGCGGGAGTGGGCCAAGAGACCCAGTACTTC.